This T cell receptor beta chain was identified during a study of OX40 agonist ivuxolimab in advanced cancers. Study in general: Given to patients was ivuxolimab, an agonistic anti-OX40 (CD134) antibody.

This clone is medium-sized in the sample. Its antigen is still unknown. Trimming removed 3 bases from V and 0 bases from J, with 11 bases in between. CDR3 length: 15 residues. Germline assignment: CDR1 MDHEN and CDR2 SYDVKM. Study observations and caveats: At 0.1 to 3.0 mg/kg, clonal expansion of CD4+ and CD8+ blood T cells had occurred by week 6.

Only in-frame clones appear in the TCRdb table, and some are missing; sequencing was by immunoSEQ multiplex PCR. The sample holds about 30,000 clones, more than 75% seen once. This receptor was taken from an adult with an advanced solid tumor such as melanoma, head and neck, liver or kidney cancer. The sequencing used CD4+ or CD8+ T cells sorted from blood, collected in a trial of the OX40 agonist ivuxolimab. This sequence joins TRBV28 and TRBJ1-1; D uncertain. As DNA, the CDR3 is TGTGCCAGCAGTTTGCGTAGGAATATGAACACTGAAGCTTTCTTT. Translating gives CASSLRRNMNTEAFF.